These 3 T cell receptor beta chains were all obtained from the same sample, sequenced in a study of tumor-infiltrating T cells and Merkel cell polyomavirus. Whole-study context: The T cells studied were KLL-specific CD8+ cells against Merkel polyomavirus.

Immunohistochemistry showed robust Merkel cell polyomavirus Large T antigen staining in every patient's tumor. The data were produced by immunoSEQ multiplex PCR, yet TCRdb's version contains in-frame clones alone and is incomplete. The table includes 20,000 to 30,000 clones, nearly 90% detected once. The specimen sequenced was lymph node tissue. Source of these receptors: a man aged 50 or older with Merkel cell carcinoma.

The rearrangement links TRBV10-3 to TRBJ2-2, with 7 nucleotides matching TRBD1. The CDR3 totals 15 residues. CDR1 is ENHRY, CDR2 SYGVKD, per germline. After removal of 4 bases from V and 2 bases from J, the junction contained 4 bases not matched to a gene. In DNA, the CDR3 is TGTGCCATCAGTGTAGGGACAGCCAACACCGGGGAGCTGTTTTTT. It specifies CAISVGTANTGELFF.

The CDR3 sequence: CASSQSAGGAYNEQFF. DNA for the CDR3: TGCGCCAGCAGCCAGTCAGCGGGGGGGGCCTACAATGAGCAGTTCTTC. V is TRBV4-1 and J is TRBJ2-1; 10 bases align to TRBD2. V lost 3 bases and J lost 2; bases outside the gene matches: 4. The CDR3 length is 16 residues. The germline V gene has CDR1 MGHRA and CDR2 YSYEKL.

The chain couples TRBV5-1 to TRBJ2-1, with D tentatively TRBD2 (5 bases). CDR1 is SGHRS, CDR2 YFSETQ, per germline. This CDR3 is built from 15 residues. Trimming left V 2 bases short and J 7 bases short, with 16 bases between. CDR3 sequence (DNA): TGCGCCAGCAGCTTCGGGGTTGCTGGTGCGAATGAGCAGTTCTTC. Amino acids: CASSFGVAGANEQFF. The full variable domain, in which reference TRBV5-1 and TRBJ2-1 provide the parts outside the CDR3, is KAGVTQTPRYLIKTRGQQVTLSCSPISGHRSVSWYQQTPGQGLQFLFEYFSETQRNKGNFPGRFSGRQFSNSRSEMNVSTLELGDSALYLCASSFGVAGANEQFFGPGTRLTVL.